This T cell receptor beta chain was captured in a study of T cells in Graves' hyperthyroidism and ophthalmopathy. Enrolled ophthalmopathy patients presented with a Clinical Activity Score of at least 3, a NOSPECS grade of at least 4, and disease duration under 3 months. General study results and limits: The blood repertoire included most of the expanded thyroid clonotypes above 0.001.

CDR3 length equals 11 residues. V lost 3 bases and J 7 bases, leaving 6 bases between the germline ends. Germline V CDR1 and CDR2: MNHEY, SMNVEV (reference sequence). In its sample, this clonotype was seen many times. What it binds is unknown. RNA transcripts provided the source from which TCR beta CDR3 regions were amplified. The HTBI set primed first-round TCR CDR3 RT-PCR. One entry per CDR3 protein, called by TCRdb with MiXCR from the multiplex PCR reads. The sample holds 400,000 or so distinct CDR3 sequences, about 14% seen once. Sequencing was carried out using blood. The sequence was collected from a woman in her 30s with Graves' ophthalmopathy. This sequence joins TRBV27 and TRBJ2-5; D not resolved. CDR3 in amino acids: CASSFYGTQYF. For the CDR3, the DNA is TGTGCCAGCAGTTTCTATGGGACCCAGTACTTC.